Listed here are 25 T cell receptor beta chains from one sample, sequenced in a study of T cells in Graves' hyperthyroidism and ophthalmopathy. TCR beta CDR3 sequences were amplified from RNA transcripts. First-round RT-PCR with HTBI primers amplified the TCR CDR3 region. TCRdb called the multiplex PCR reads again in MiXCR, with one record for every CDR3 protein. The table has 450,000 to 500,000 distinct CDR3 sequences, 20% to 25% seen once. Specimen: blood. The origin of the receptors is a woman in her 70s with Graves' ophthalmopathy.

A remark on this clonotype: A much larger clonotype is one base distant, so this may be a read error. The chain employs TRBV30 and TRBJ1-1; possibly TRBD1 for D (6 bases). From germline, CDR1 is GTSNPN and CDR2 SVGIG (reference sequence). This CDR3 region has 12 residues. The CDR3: CVWSATGGGAFF. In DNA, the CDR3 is TGTGTCTGGAGTGCTACCGGAGGGGGGGCTTTCTTT.

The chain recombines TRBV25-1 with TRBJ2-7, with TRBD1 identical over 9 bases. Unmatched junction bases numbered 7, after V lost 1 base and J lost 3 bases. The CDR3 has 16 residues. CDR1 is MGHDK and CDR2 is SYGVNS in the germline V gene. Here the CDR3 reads CASSESGTGNDYEQYF. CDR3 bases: TGTGCCAGCAGTGAATCAGGGACAGGGAATGACTACGAGCAGTACTTC.

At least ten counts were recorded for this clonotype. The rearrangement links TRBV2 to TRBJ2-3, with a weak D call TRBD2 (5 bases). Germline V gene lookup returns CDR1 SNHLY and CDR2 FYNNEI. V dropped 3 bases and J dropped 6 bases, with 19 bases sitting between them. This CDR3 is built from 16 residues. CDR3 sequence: CASSDEPGSYADTQYF. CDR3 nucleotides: TGTGCCAGCAGTGATGAACCGGGATCGTATGCCGATACGCAGTATTTT. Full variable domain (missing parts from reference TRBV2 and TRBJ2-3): EPEVTQTPSHQVTQMGQEVILRCVPISNHLYFYWYRQILGQKVEFLVSFYNNEISEKSEIFDDQFSVERPDGSNFTLKIRSTKLEDSAMYFCASSDEPGSYADTQYFGPGTRLTVL.

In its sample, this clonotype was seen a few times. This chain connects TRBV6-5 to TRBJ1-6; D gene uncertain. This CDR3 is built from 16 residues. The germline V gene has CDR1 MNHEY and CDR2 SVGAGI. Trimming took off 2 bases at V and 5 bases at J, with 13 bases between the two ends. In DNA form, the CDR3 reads TGTGCCAGCAGTTACCTCCTTCCGGGAGATAATTCACCCCTCCACTTT. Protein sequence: CASSYLLPGDNSPLHF.

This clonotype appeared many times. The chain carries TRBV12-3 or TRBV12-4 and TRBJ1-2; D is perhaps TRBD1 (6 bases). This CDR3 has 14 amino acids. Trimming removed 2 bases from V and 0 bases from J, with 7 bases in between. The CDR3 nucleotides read TGTGCCAGCAGTTTATGGACAGCTAACTATGGCTACACCTTC. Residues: CASSLWTANYGYTF.

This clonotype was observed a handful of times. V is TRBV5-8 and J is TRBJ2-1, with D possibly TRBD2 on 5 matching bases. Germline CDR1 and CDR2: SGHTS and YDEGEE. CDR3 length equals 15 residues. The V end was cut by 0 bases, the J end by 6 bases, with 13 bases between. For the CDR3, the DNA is TGTGCCAGCAGCTTGGGACTACCCCCCCGCAATGAGCAGTTCTTC. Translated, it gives CASSLGLPPRNEQFF.

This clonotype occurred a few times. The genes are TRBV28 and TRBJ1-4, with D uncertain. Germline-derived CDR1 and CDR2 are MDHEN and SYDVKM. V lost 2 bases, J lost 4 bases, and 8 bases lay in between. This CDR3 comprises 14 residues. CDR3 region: CASSLSGYNEKLFF. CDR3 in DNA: TGTGCCAGCAGTTTAAGTGGCTATAATGAAAAACTGTTTTTT.

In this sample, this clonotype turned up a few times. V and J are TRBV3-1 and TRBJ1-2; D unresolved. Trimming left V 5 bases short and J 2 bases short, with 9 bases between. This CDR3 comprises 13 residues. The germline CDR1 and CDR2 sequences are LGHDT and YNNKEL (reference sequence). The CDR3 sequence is CASSATANYGYTF. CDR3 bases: TGTGCCAGCAGCGCGACTGCAAACTATGGCTACACCTTC.

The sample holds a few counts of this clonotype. CDR3 sequence: CATSTTPAGVGETQYF. The CDR3 nucleotides are TGTGCCACCAGCACCACCCCAGCGGGAGTAGGAGAGACCCAGTACTTC. This chain links TRBV15 with TRBJ2-5, with 8 bases aligning to TRBD2. The ends lost 4 bases at V and 4 bases at J; junction bases unmatched: 11. Germline lookup yields CDR1 LNHNV and CDR2 YYDKDF (reference sequence). The CDR3 has 16 residues.

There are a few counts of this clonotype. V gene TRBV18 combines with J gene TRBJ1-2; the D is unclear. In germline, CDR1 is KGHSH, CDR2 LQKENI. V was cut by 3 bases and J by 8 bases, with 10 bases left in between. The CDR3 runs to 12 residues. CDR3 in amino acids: CASSPDNDGYTF. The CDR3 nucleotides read TGTGCCAGCTCACCCGACAACGACGGCTACACCTTC.

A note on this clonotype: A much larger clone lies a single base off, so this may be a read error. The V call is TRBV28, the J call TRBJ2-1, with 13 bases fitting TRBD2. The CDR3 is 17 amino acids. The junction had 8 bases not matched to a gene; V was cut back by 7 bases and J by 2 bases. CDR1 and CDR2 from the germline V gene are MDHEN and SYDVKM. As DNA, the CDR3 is TGTGCCAGCAATCTCCGACTAGCGGGAGGCACCTACAATGAGCAGTTCTTC. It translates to CASNLRLAGGTYNEQFF.

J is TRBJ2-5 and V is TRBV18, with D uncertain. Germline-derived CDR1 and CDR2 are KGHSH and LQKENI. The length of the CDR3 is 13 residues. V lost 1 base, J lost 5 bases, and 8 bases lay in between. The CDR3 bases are TGTGCCAGCTCACCACGGCGTAGGGAGACCCAGTACTTC. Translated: CASSPRRRETQYF.

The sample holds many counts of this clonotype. This CDR3 is CASLVSGANVLTF. CDR3 sequence (DNA): TGTGCCAGCTTAGTCTCTGGGGCCAACGTCCTGACTTTC. The chain is built from TRBV12-3 or TRBV12-4 and TRBJ2-6; no firm D call. The CDR3 length is 13 residues. V lost 8 bases to trimming and J lost 0 bases, with 5 bases between them.

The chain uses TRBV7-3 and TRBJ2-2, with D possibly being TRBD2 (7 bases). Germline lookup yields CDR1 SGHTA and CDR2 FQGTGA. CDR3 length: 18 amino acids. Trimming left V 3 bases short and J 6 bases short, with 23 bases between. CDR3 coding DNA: TGTGCCAGCAGCTTCTCGGCGGGGGCAGGGTTATTTGCCGGGGAGCTGTTTTTT. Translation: CASSFSAGAGLFAGELFF.

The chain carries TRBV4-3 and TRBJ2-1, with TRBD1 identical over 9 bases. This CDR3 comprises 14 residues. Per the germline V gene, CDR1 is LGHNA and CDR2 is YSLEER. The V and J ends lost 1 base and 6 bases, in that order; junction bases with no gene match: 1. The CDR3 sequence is CASSQGTGANEQFF. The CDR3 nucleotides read TGCGCCAGCAGCCAAGGGACAGGGGCCAATGAGCAGTTCTTC.

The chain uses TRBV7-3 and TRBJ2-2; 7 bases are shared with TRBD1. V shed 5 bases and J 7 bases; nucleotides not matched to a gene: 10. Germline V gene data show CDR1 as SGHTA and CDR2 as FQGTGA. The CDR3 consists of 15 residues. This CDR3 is CASSLDRVLVGELFF. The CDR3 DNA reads TGTGCCAGCAGCCTCGACAGGGTCCTGGTCGGGGAGCTGTTTTTT.

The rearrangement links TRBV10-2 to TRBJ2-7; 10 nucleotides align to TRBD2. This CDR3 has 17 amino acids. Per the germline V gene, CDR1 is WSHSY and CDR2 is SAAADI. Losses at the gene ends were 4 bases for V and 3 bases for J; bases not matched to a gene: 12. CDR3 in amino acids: CASSGLAGERNDYEQYF. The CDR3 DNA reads TGCGCCAGCAGTGGTCTAGCGGGAGAGCGTAATGACTACGAGCAGTACTTC.

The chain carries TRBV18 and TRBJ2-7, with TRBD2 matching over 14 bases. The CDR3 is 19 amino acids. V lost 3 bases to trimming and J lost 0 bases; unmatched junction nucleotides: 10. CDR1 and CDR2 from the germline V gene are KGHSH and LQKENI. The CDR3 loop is CASSPVGLAGVRDSYEQYF. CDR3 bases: TGTGCCAGCTCACCGGTGGGACTAGCGGGAGTACGGGACTCCTACGAGCAGTACTTC.

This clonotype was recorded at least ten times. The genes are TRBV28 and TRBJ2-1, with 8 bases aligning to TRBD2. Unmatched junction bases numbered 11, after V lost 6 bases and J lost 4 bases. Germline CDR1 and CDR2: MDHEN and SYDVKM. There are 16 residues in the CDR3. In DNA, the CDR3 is TGTGCCAGCAGCCCAGGGGCGGGAGGTTCTTACAATGAGCAGTTCTTC. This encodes CASSPGAGGSYNEQFF.

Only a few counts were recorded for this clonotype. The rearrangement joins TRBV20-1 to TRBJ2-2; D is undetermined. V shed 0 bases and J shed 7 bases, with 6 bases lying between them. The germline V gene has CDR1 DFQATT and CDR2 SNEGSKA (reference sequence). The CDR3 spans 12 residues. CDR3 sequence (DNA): TGCAGTGCTAGAGATCATAACGGGGAGCTGTTTTTT. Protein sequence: CSARDHNGELFF.

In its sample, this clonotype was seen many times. CDR3 loop: CASSGGGLTEAFF. In DNA form, the CDR3 reads TGTGCCAGCAGTGGGGGGGGGCTCACTGAAGCTTTCTTT. The chain links TRBV12-3 or TRBV12-4 to TRBJ1-1; D might be TRBD1 (6 bases). V was clipped by 5 bases and J by 4 bases, with 11 bases between them. This CDR3 spans 13 amino acids.

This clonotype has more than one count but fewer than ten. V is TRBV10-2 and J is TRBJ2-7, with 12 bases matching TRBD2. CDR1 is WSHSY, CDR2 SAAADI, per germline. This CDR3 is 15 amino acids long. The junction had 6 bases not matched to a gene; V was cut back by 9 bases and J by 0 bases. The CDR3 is CASAPTSGSSYEQYF. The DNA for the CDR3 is TGCGCCAGTGCTCCGACTAGCGGGAGCTCCTACGAGCAGTACTTC.

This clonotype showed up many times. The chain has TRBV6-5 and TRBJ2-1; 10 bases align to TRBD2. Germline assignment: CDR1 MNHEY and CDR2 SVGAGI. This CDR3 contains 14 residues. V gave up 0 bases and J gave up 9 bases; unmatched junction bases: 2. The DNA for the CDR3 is TGTGCCAGCAGTTACTCAGCGGGAGGGGGTGAGCAGTTCTTC. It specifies CASSYSAGGGEQFF.

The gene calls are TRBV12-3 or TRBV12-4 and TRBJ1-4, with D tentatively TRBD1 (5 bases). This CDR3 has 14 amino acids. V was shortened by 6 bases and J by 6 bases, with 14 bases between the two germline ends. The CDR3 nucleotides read TGTGCCAGCAGATTCTCCGGGGCGGATGAAAAACTGTTTTTT. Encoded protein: CASRFSGADEKLFF.

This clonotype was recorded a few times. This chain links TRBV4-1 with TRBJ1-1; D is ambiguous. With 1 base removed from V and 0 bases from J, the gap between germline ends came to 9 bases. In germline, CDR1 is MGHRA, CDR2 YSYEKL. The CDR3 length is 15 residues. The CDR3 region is CASSQVQVLNTEAFF. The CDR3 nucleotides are TGCGCCAGCAGCCAAGTCCAGGTCCTGAACACTGAAGCTTTCTTT.